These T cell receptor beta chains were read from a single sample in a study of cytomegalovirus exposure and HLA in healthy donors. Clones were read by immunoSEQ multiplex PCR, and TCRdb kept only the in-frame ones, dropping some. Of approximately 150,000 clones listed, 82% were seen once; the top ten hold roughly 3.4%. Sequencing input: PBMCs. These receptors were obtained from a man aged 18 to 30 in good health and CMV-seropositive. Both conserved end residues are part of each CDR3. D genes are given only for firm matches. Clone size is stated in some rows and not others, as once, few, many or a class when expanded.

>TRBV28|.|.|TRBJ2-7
CASSSILYEQYF
TGTGCCAGCAGTTCGATCCTATACGAGCAGTACTTC
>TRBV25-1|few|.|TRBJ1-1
CASRLTGIGTEAFF
TGTGCCAGCAGGTTAACAGGGATAGGCACTGAAGCTTTCTTT
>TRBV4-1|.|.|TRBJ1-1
CASSQDGLTGEAFF
TGCGCCAGCAGCCAAGACGGGTTAACAGGTGAAGCTTTCTTT
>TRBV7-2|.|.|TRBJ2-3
CASSPQPGDTQYF
TGTGCCAGCAGCCCGCAGCCGGGGGATACGCAGTATTTT
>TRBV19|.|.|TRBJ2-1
CASSSREGAYNEQFF
TGTGCCAGTAGTAGCCGGGAGGGGGCGTACAATGAGCAGTTCTTC
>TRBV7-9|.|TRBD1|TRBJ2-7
CSSSPTGDEQYF
TGTTCCAGCAGCCCCACAGGGGACGAGCAGTACTTC
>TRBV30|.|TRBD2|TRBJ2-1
CAGRHSSGTNEQFF
TGTGCCGGGCGACACTCTAGCGGGACCAATGAGCAGTTCTTC
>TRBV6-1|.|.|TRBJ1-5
CASPTGQPQHF
TGTGCCAGCCCGACGGGGCAGCCCCAGCATTTT
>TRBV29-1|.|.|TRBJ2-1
CSGYRRAENEQFF
TGCAGCGGTTATCGGAGGGCCGAAAATGAGCAGTTCTTC
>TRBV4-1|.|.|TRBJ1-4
CASSQDRRDGEGKLFF
TGCGCCAGCAGCCAAGATCGTCGGGATGGAGAAGGAAAACTGTTTTTT